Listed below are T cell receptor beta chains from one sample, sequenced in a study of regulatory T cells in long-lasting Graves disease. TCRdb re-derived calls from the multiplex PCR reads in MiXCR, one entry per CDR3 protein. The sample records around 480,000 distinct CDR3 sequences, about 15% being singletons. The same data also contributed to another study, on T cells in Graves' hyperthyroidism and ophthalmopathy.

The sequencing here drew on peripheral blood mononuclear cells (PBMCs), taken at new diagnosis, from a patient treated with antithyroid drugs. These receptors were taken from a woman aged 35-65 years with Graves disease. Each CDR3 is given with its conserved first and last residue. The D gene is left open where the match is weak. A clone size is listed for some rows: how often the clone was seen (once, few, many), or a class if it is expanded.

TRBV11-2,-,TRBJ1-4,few,CASSSLQAPNEKLFF,TGTGCCAGCAGCTCCCTCCAGGCTCCTAATGAAAAACTGTTTTTT
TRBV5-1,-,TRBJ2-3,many,CASSLGAGTTDTQYF,TGTGCCAGCAGCCTAGGAGCAGGAACGACAGATACGCAGTATTTT
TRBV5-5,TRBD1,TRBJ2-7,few,CASSSAGTGIIELYF,TGTGCCAGCAGCTCGGCCGGGACAGGGATAATTGAACTTTACTTC
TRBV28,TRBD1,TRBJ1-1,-,CASRITRTGPDTEAFF,TGTGCCAGCAGAATTACCAGGACAGGGCCGGACACTGAAGCTTTCTTT
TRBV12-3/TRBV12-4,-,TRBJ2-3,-,CASSESKTSTDTQYF,TGTGCCAGCAGTGAATCGAAGACTAGCACAGATACGCAGTATTTT
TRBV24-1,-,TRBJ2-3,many,CATSDGQADTQYF,TGTGCCACCAGTGACGGTCAGGCGGATACGCAGTATTTT
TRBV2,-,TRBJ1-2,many,CASSETYGYTF,TGTGCCAGCAGTGAGACCTATGGCTACACCTTC
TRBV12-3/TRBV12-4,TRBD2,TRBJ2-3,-,CASSVDTSGGGDTQYF,TGTGCCAGCAGCGTAGACACTAGCGGGGGGGGAGATACGCAGTATTTT
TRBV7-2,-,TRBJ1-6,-,CASSSGYQTSPLHF,TGTGCCAGCAGCTCAGGGTACCAGACCTCACCCCTCCACTTT
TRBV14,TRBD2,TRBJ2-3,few,CASSWGLAGASDTQYF,TGTGCCAGCAGCTGGGGACTAGCGGGGGCCTCAGATACGCAGTATTTT
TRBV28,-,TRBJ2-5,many,CASSLLTAYETQYF,TGTGCCAGCAGTTTATTAACGGCATACGAGACCCAGTACTTC
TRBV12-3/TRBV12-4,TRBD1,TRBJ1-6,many,CASTETGRGSPLHF,TGTGCCAGCACCGAGACAGGGCGGGGGTCACCCCTCCACTTT
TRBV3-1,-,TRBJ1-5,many,CASSPGGAGNQPQHF,TGTGCCAGCAGCCCTGGGGGCGCGGGCAATCAGCCCCAGCATTTT
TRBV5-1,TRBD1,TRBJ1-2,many,CASSHRGEANYGYTF,TGCGCCAGCAGCCACAGGGGGGAAGCTAACTATGGCTACACCTTC
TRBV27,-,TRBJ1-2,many,CASSSSRGDNYGYTF,TGTGCCAGCAGTTCGAGCCGGGGGGATAACTATGGCTACACCTTC
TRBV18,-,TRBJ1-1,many,CASSLRTGEAFF,TGTGCCAGCTCACTTAGGACCGGGGAAGCTTTCTTT
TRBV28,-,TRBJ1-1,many,CASSQRGSLNTEAFF,TGTGCCAGCAGTCAAAGGGGCAGTTTGAACACTGAAGCTTTCTTT
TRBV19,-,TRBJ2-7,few,CASSTGREQYF,TGTGCCAGTAGTACCGGTCGCGAGCAGTACTTC
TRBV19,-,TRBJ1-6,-,CASSIDGWNLNSPLHF,TGTGCCAGTAGTATAGATGGCTGGAATCTTAATTCACCCCTCCACTTT
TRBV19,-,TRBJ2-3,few,CASSIVRGGTDTQYF,TGTGCCAGTAGTATAGTGAGGGGAGGCACAGATACGCAGTATTTT